This note documents a single TCR beta chain sequence. As yet, its antigen is unknown. Germline V gene lookup returns CDR1 SGHTA and CDR2 FQGNSA. This CDR3 has 14 amino acids. V was pared by 2 bases and J by 1 base, with 9 bases between. Produced via immunoSEQ multiplex PCR; TCRdb's table is partial and in-frame only. Counted here are about 52,000 clones, around 82% occurring once; the ten biggest clones make up less than 15%. The data belong to a study of identifying expanded T cells in peripheral blood. Study results and limitations: Variance in clone template counts between roughly two-week samples significantly increased with total template count across all healthy donors. Technical replicates showed roughly 1.2 changed clones; approximately 2 weeks about 16.4; four weeks 19.

Collection occurred without any documented infections or immune events in donors. Sequenced material: blood. The J gene is TRBJ2-7, the V gene TRBV7-2, with a tentative D call TRBD1 (6 bases). This receptor was identified in a person aged 18-70 years in good health. The CDR3 protein is CASSLYRESYEQYF. In DNA form, the CDR3 reads TGTGCCAGCAGCTTATACAGGGAATCCTACGAGCAGTACTTC.